This entry is about one T cell receptor (beta chain). This sample is drawn from a study of control samples from healthy donors and cancer patients. Assay: immunoSEQ multiplex PCR; the TCRdb copy retains only in-frame clones and omits some. The data hold 95,000 to 150,000 clones, with about 89% observed a single time. Per the germline V gene, CDR1 is SGHAT and CDR2 is FQNNGV. The V segment lost 4 bases and the J segment 9 bases; nucleotides outside the gene matches: 5. The CDR3 extends over 13 amino acids. Sequenced sample: blood. V and J are TRBV11-2 and TRBJ2-1; 8 nucleotides agree with TRBD2. The receptor was isolated from a man aged 50 to 60 in good health. CDR3 amino acids: CASSSSRGGEQFF. The CDR3 region has the DNA TGTGCCAGCAGCTCCAGTCGGGGGGGTGAGCAGTTCTTC.